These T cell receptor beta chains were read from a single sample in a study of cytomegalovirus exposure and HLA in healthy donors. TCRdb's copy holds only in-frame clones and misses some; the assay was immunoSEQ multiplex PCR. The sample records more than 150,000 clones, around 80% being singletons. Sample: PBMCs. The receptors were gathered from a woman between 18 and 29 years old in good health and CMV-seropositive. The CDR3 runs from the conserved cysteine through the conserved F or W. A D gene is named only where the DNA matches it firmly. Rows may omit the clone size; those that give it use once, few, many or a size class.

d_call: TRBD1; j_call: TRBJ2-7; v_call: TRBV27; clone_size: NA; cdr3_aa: CASSADRELHEQYF; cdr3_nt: TGTGCCAGCAGTGCCGACAGGGAACTGCACGAGCAGTACTTC
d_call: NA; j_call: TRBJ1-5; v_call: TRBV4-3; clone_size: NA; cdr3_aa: CASSQDRTVNQPQHF; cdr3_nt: TGCGCCAGCAGCCAAGACAGGACAGTCAATCAGCCCCAGCATTTT
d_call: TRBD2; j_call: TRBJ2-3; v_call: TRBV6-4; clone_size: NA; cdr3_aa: CASSPAAGSGGATDTQYF; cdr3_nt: TGTGCCAGCAGTCCCGCGGCGGGGAGCGGGGGGGCCACAGATACGCAGTATTTT
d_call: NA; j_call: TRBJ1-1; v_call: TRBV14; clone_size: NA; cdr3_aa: CASSWAGTTEAFF; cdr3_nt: TGTGCCAGCAGTTGGGCGGGGACCACTGAAGCTTTCTTT
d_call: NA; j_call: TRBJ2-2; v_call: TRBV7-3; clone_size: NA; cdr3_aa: CASSFIPGETGELFF; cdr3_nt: TGTGCCAGCAGCTTCATCCCAGGGGAAACCGGGGAGCTGTTTTTT
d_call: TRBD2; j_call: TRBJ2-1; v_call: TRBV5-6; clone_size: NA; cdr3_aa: CASSLQGLVRTSEQFF; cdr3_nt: TGTGCCAGCAGCTTACAGGGACTAGTACGTACAAGTGAGCAGTTCTTC
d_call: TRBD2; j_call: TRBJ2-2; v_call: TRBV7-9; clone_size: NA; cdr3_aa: CASSHSGGDTGELFF; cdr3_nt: TGTGCCAGCAGCCATAGCGGGGGCGACACCGGGGAGCTGTTTTTT
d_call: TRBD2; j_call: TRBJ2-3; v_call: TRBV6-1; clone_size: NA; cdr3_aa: CASSLLAESTDTQYF; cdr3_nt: TGTGCCAGCAGTTTACTAGCGGAAAGCACAGATACGCAGTATTTT
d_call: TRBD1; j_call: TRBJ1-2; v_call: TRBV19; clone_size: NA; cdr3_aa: CASSRDSGNYGYTF; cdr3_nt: TGTGCCAGTAGTCGGGACAGCGGAAACTATGGCTACACCTTC
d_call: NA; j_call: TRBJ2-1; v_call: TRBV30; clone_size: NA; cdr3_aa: CAWSGGLEQFF; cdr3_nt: TGTGCCTGGAGTGGGGGGCTCGAGCAGTTCTTC
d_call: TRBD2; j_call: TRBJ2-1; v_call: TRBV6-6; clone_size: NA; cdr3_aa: CASRDFGGTSYNEQFF; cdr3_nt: TGTGCCAGCAGAGACTTCGGGGGGACCTCCTACAATGAGCAGTTCTTC
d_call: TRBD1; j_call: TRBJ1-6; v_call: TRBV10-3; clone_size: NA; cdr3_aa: CAISEPGQYNSPLHF; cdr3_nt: TGTGCCATCAGTGAGCCGGGACAGTATAATTCACCCCTCCACTTT
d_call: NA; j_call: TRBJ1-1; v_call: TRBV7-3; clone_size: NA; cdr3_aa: CASSLVRQLNTEAFF; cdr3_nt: TGTGCCAGCAGCCTCGTGCGACAGCTGAACACTGAAGCTTTCTTT
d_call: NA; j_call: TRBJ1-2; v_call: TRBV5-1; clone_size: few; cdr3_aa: CASSLLGQNYGYTF; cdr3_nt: TGCGCCAGCAGCTTACTCGGACAGAACTATGGCTACACCTTC
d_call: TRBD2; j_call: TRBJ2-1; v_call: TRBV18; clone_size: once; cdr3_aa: CASSPGLVAGGSEQFF; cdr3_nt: TGTGCCAGCTCACCGGGACTGGTAGCGGGGGGGTCTGAGCAGTTCTTC
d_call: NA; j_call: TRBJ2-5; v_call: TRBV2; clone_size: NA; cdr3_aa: CASSEFVEETQYF; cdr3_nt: TGTGCCAGCAGTGAATTTGTAGAAGAGACCCAGTACTTC
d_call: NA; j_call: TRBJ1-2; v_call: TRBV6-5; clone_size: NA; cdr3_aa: CASSYYQGSNYGYTF; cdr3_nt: TGTGCCAGCAGTTACTACCAGGGGTCTAACTATGGCTACACCTTC
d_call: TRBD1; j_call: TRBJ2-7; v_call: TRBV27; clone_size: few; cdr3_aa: CASSWQGANEQYF; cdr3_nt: TGTGCCAGCAGTTGGCAGGGGGCAAACGAGCAGTACTTC
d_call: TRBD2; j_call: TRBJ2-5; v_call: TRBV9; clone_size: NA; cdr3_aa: CASSVNRGEGEATQYF; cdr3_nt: TGTGCCAGCAGCGTGAACCGGGGGGAAGGTGAGGCGACCCAGTACTTC
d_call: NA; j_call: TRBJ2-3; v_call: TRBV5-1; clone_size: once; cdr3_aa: CASSLAGTDTQYF; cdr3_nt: TGCGCCAGCAGCTTGGCAGGCACAGATACGCAGTATTTT
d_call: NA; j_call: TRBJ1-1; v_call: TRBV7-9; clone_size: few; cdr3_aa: CASSSTGSLGAFF; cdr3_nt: TGTGCCAGCAGCTCCACAGGTTCACTCGGAGCTTTCTTT
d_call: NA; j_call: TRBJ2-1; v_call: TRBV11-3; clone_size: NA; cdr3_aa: CASSYDREVAANEQFF; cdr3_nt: TGTGCCAGCAGCTACGACCGCGAGGTAGCGGCCAATGAGCAGTTCTTC
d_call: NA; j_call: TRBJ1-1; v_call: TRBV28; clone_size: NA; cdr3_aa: CASSPRGMYTEAFF; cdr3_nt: TGTGCCAGCAGTCCTAGGGGGATGTACACTGAAGCTTTCTTT
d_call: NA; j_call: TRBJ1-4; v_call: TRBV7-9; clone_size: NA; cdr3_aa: CASSLGRLNEKLFF; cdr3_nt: TGTGCCAGCAGCTTGGGGAGATTAAATGAAAAACTGTTTTTT
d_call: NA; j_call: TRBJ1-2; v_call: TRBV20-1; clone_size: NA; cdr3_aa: CSAPTGYGYTF; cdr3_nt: TGCAGTGCTCCGACAGGTTATGGCTACACCTTC
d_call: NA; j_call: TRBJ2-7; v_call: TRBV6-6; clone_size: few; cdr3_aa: CASNLGGATSYEQYF; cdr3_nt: TGTGCCAGCAACCTTGGAGGGGCTACCTCCTACGAGCAGTACTTC
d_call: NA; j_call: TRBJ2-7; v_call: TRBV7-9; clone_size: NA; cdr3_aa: CASSHTPYEQYF; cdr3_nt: TGTGCCAGCAGCCACACCCCCTACGAGCAGTACTTC
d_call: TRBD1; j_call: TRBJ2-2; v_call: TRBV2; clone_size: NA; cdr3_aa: CASSAGTGLYTGELFF; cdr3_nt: TGTGCCAGCAGCGCCGGGACAGGACTTTACACCGGGGAGCTGTTTTTT
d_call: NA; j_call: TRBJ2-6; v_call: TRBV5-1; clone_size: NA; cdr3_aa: CASSLGPTGSPSGANVLTF; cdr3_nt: TGCGCCAGCAGCTTGGGCCCAACAGGGTCGCCCTCTGGGGCCAACGTCCTGACTTTC
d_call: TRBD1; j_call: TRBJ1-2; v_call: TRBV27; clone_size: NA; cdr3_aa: CASSLRGRSFYGYTF; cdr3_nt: TGTGCCAGCAGTCTCAGGGGGCGTTCTTTCTATGGCTACACCTTC
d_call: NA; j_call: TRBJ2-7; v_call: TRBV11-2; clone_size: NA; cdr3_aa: CASSPRLSKSLEQYF; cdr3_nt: TGTGCCAGCAGCCCCCGACTATCTAAATCACTCGAGCAGTACTTC
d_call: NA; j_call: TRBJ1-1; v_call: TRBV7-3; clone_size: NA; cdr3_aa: CASSPGGAGTEAFF; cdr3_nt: TGTGCCAGCAGCCCCGGGGGAGCCGGCACTGAAGCTTTCTTT
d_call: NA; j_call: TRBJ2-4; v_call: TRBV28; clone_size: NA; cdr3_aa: CASDTGYPNIQYF; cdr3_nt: TGTGCCAGCGATACAGGGTATCCAAACATTCAGTACTTC
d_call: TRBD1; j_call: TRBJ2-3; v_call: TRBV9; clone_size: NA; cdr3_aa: CASSVEGTGRDTQYF; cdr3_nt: TGTGCCAGCAGCGTAGAGGGGACAGGGCGAGATACGCAGTATTTT
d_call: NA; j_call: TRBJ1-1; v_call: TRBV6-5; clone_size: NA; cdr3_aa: CASSYSRGWTEAFF; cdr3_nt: TGTGCCAGCAGTTACTCGAGGGGGTGGACTGAAGCTTTCTTT
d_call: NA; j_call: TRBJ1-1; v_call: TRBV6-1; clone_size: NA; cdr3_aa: CASRTGGGTEAFF; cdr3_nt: TGTGCCAGCAGGACGGGGGGCGGCACTGAAGCTTTCTTT
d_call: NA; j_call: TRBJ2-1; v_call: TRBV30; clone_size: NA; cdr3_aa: CAWSVTGMGEQFF; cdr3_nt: TGTGCCTGGAGTGTAACAGGGATGGGTGAGCAGTTCTTC
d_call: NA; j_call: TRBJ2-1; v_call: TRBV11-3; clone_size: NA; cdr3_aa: CASSLGIFEQFF; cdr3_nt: TGTGCCAGCAGCTTAGGTATCTTTGAGCAGTTCTTC
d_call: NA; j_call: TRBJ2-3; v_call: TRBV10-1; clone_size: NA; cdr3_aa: CASSTGSAKSDTQYF; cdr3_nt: TGCGCCAGCAGTACAGGGTCAGCAAAGTCGGATACGCAGTATTTT
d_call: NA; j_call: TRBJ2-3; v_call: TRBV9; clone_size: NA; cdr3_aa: CASSYSSTDTQYF; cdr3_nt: TGTGCCAGCAGCTACTCGAGCACAGATACGCAGTATTTT
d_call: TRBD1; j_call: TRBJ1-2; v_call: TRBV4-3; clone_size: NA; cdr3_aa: CASSHDRGRIYGYTF; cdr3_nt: TGCGCCAGCAGCCATGACAGGGGGCGGATCTATGGCTACACCTTC
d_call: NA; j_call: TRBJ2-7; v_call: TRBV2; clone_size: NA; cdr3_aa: CASSNRQGGHEQYF; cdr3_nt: TGTGCCAGCAGTAATCGACAGGGAGGTCACGAGCAGTACTTC
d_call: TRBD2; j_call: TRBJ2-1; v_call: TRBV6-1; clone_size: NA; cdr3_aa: CASSEAPGGGGNEQFF; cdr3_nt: TGTGCCAGCAGTGAAGCGCCCGGGGGGGGTGGGAATGAGCAGTTCTTC
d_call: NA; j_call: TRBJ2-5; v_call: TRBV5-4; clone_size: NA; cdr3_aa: CASSHSNSPGDQYF; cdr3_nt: TGTGCCAGCAGCCATTCAAATAGTCCGGGGGACCAGTACTTC
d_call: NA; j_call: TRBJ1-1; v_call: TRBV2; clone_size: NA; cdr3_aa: CASSSPSNTEAFF; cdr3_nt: TGTGCCAGCAGTTCCCCCTCGAACACTGAAGCTTTCTTT
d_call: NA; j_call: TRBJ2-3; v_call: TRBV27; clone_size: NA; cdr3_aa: CASSLFFPDTQYF; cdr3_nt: TGTGCCAGCAGTTTATTCTTCCCAGATACGCAGTATTTT
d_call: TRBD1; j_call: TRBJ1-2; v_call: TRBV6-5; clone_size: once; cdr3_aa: CASSYGTDYGYTF; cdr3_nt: TGTGCCAGCAGTTACGGGACAGACTATGGCTACACCTTC
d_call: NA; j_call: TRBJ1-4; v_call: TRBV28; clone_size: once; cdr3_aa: CASSLPGGATNEKLFF; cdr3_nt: TGTGCCAGCAGTCTCCCCGGGGGTGCAACTAATGAAAAACTGTTTTTT
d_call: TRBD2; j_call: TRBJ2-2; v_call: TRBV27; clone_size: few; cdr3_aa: CASTLRRGLAGGSNTGELFF; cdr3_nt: TGTGCCAGCACCCTCCGTCGAGGACTAGCGGGGGGTTCGAACACCGGGGAGCTGTTTTTT
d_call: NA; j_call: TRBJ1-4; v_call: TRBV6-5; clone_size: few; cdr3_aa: CASTPQEPLNEKLFF; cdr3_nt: TGTGCCAGCACCCCCCAAGAACCACTTAATGAAAAACTGTTTTTT
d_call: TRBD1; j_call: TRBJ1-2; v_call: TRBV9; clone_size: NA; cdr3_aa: CASSGDSYGYTF; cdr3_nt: TGTGCCAGCAGCGGGGACAGCTATGGCTACACCTTC
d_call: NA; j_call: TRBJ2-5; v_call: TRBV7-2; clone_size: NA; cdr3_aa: CASSLSETQYF; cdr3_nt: TGTGCCAGCAGCCTGTCAGAGACCCAGTACTTC